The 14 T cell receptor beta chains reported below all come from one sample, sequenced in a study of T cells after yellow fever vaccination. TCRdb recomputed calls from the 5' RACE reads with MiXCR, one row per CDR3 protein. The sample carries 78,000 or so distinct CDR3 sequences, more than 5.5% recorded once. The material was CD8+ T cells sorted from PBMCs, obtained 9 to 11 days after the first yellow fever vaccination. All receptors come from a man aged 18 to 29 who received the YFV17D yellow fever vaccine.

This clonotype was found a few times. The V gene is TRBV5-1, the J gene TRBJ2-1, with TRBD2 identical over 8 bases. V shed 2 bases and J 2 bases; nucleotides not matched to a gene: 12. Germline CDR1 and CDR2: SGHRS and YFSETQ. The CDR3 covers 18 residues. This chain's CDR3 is CASSFPGGAPTPYNEQFF. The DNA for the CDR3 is TGCGCCAGCAGCTTCCCCGGGGGGGCACCCACCCCCTACAATGAGCAGTTCTTC.

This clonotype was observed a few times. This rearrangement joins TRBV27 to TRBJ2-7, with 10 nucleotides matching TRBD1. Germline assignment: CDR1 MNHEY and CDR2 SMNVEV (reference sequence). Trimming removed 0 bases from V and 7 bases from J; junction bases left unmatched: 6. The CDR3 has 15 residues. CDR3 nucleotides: TGTGCCAGCAGTTTATCCGGGACAGGGGAATATGAGCAGTACGTC. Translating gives CASSLSGTGEYEQYV.

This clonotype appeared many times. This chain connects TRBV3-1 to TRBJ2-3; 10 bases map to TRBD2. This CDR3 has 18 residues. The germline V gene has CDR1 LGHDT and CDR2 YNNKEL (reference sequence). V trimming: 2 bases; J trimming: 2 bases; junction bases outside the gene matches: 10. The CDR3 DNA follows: TGTGCCAGCAGCCAATGGGTACTAGCGGGGACCTTCACAGATACGCAGTATTTT. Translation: CASSQWVLAGTFTDTQYF.

CDR3 DNA sequence: TGCGCCAGCAGCGTCAGGGGTTTGGACACTGAAGCTTTCTTT. Protein: CASSVRGLDTEAFF. The V gene is TRBV5-1, the J gene TRBJ1-1; TRBD1 is a possible D gene (6 bases). There are 14 residues in the CDR3. Germline V gives CDR1 SGHRS, CDR2 YFSETQ. V lost 4 bases and J lost 3, with 13 bases in between.

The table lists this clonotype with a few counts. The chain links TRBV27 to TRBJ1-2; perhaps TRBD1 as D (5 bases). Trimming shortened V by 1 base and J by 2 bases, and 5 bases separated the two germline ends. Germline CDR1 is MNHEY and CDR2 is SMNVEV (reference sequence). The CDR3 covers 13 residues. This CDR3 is CASSLWDNYGYTF. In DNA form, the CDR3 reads TGTGCCAGCAGTTTATGGGACAACTATGGCTACACCTTC.

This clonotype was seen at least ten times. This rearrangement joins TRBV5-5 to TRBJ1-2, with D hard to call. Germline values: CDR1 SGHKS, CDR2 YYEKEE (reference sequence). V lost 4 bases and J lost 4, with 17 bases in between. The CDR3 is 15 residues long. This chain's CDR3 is CASSLISDWSYGYTF. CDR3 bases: TGTGCCAGCAGCCTGATTAGTGATTGGAGCTATGGCTACACCTTC.

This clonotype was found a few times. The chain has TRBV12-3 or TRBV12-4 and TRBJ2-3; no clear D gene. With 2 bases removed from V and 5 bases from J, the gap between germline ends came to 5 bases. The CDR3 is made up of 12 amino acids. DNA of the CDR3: TGTGCCAGCAGTTTACAGATAGATACGCAGTATTTT. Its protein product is CASSLQIDTQYF.

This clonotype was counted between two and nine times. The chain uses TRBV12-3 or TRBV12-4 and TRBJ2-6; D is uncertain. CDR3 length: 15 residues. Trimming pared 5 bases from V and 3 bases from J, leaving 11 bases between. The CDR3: CASSLLRGGANVLTF. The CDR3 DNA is TGTGCCAGCAGTCTCCTCCGAGGTGGGGCCAACGTCCTGACTTTC.

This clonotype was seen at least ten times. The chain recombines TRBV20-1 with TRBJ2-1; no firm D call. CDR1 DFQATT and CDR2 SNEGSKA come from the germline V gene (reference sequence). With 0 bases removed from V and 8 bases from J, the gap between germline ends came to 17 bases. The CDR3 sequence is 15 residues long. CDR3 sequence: CSARDPFRKVDEQFF. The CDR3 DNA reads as TGCAGTGCTAGAGACCCCTTCAGGAAGGTAGATGAGCAGTTCTTC.

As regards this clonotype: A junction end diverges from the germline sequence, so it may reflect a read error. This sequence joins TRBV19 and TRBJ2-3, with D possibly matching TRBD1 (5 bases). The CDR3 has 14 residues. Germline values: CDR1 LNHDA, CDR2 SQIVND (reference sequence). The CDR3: CASTGNAYTSTQCF. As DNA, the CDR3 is TGTGCCAGTACAGGGAACGCGTACACATCCACGCAGTGTTTT.

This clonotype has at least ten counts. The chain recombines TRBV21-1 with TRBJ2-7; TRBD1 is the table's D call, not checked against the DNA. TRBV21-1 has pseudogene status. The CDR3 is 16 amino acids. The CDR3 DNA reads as TGTGCCAGCAGCAAGACCGGGACAGTGAGCTCCTACGAGCAGTACGTC. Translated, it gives CASSKTGTVSSYEQYV.

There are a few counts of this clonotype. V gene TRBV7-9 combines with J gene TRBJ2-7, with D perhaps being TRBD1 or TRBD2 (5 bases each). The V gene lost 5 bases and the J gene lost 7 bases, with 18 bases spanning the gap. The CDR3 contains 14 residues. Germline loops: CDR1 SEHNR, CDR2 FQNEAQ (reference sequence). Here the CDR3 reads CASSAFRAEGEQYF. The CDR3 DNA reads TGTGCCAGCAGCGCGTTCCGGGCAGAGGGGGAGCAGTACTTC.

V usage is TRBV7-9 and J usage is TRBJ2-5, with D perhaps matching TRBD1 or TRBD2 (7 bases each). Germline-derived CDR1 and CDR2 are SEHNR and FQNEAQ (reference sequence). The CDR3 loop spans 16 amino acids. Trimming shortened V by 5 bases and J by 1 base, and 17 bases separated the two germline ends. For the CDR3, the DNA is TGTGCCAGCAGCCCCTGGGGGGGGGACAGCCAAGAGACCCAGTACTTC. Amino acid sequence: CASSPWGGDSQETQYF.

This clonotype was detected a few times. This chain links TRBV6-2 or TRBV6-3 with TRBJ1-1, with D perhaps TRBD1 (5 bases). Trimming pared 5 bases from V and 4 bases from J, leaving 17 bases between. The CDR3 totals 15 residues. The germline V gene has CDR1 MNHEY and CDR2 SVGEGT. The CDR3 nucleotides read TGTGCCAGCAGTCCTCAAGGGGTTTCCAGCACTGAAGCTTTCTTT. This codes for CASSPQGVSSTEAFF.